This TCR beta chain was observed in a study of post-analysis software for immune sequencing data. Looking at the study overall: Patients had relapsing-remitting, secondary progressive or progressive-relapsing multiple sclerosis; some lacked subtype. The study's findings and limits: People with multiple sclerosis had a significantly lower normalized Chao1 diversity than controls did. Roughly 5 TRBV segments occurring more often in patients than controls included TRBV5-6, TRBV5-1 and TRBV20-1. By F measure, strong co-clustering occurred among samples prepared in the same batch.

This clonotype was recorded only once. Its antigen is unidentified. Germline CDR1 reads SQVTM; CDR2 reads ANQGSEA. The CDR3 is 12 residues long. The J segment lost 8 bases and the V segment lost 4 bases, leaving 2 bases of the junction unmatched. Prepared libraries of TCR beta cDNA carried unique molecular identifiers. TCRdb ran MiXCR on the PCR reads and lists one entry per CDR3 protein. The sample yields 600,000 to 700,000 distinct CDR3 sequences, about 60% seen once. The rearrangement links TRBV29-1 to TRBJ1-2; 12 nucleotides line up with TRBD1. The sample comprised blood. The source of this sequence is a girl aged 2-10 years with multiple sclerosis. The CDR3 here is CSVGDRGLGYTF. As DNA, the CDR3 is TGCAGCGTTGGGGACAGGGGGCTCGGCTACACCTTC. Filled out from reference TRBV29-1 and TRBJ1-2, the complete variable domain reads SAVISQKPSRDICQRGTSLTIQCQVDSQVTMMFWYRQQPGQSLTLIATANQGSEATYESGFVIDKFPISRPNLTFSTLTVSNMSPEDSSIYLCSVGDRGLGYTFGSGTRLTVV.